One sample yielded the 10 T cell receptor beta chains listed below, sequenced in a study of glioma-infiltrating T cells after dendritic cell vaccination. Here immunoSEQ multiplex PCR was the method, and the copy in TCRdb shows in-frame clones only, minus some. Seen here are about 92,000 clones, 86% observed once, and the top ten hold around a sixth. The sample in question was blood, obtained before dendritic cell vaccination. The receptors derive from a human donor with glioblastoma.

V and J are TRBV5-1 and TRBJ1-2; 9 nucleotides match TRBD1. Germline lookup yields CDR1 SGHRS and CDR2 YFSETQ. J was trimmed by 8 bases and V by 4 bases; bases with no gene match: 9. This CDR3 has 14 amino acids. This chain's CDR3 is CASSPDRGFLGYTF. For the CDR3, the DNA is TGCGCCAGCAGCCCGGACAGGGGCTTCCTCGGCTACACCTTC.

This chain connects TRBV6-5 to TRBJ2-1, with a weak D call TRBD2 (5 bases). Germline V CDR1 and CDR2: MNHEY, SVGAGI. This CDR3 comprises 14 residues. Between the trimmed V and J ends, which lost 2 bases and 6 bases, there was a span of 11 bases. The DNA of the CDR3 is TGTGCCAGCAGTTACCGGGATCGATCCAATGAGCAGTTCTTC. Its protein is CASSYRDRSNEQFF.

CDR3 residues: CASSLQGISGELFF. The CDR3 DNA sequence: TGTGCCAGCAGCTTACAGGGAATTTCCGGGGAGCTGTTTTTT. The chain is built from TRBV7-2 and TRBJ2-2; D is possibly TRBD1 (5 bases). The CDR3 is 14 amino acids. Trimming left V 2 bases short and J 6 bases short, with 10 bases between. CDR1 and CDR2 from the germline V gene are SGHTA and FQGNSA.

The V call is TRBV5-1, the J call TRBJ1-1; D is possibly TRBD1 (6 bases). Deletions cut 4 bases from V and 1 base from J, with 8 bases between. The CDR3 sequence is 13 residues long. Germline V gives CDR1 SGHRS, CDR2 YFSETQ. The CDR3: CASSLTGNTEAFF. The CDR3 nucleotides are TGCGCCAGCAGCCTGACAGGGAACACTGAAGCTTTCTTT.

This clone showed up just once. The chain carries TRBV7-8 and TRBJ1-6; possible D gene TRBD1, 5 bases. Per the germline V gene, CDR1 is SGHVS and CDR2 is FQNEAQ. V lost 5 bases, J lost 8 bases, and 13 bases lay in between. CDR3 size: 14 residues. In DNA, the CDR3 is TGTGCCAGCAGCCCAAGACAGAAGGATTCACCCCTCCACTTT. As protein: CASSPRQKDSPLHF.

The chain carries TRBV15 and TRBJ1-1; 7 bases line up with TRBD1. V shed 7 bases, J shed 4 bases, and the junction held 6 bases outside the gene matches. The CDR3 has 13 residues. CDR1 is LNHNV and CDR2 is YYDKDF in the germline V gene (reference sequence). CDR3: CATMLAGGTEAFF. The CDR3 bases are TGTGCCACCATGCTGGCAGGGGGCACTGAAGCTTTCTTT.

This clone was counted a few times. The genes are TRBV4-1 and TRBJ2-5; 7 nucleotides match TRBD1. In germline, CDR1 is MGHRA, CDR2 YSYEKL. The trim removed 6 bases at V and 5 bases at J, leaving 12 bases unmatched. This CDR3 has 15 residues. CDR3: CASRQFDRVEETQYF. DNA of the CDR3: TGCGCCAGCAGGCAATTCGACAGGGTTGAGGAGACCCAGTACTTC.

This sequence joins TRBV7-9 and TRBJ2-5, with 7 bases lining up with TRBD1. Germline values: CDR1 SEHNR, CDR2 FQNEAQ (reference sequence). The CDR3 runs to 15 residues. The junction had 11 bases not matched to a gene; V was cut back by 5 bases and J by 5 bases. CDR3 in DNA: TGTGCCAGCAGCCTCCGACAGGGTAGGGCGGAGACCCAGTACTTC. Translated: CASSLRQGRAETQYF. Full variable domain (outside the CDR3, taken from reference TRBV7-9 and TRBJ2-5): DTGVSQNPRHKITKRGQNVTFRCDPISEHNRLYWYRQTLGQGPEFLTYFQNEAQLEKSRLLSDRFSAERPKGSFSTLEIQRTEQGDSAMYLCASSLRQGRAETQYFGPGTRLLVL.

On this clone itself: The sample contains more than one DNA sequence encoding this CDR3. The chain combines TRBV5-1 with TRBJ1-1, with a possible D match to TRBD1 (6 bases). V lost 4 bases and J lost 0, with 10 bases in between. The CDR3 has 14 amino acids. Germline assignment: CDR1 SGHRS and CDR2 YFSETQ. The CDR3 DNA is TGCGCCAGCAGCAGGGGACAAATGAACACTGAAGCTTTCTTT. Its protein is CASSRGQMNTEAFF. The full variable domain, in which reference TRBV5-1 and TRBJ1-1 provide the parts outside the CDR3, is KAGVTQTPRYLIKTRGQQVTLSCSPISGHRSVSWYQQTPGQGLQFLFEYFSETQRNKGNFPGRFSGRQFSNSRSEMNVSTLELGDSALYLCASSRGQMNTEAFFGQGTRLTVV.

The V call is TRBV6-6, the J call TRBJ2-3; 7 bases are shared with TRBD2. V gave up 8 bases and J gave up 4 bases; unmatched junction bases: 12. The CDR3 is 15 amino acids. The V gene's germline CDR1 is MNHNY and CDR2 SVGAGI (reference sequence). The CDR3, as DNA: TGTGCCAGCCACGGACTAGTCGGGAGGTCAGATACGCAGTATTTT. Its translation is CASHGLVGRSDTQYF.